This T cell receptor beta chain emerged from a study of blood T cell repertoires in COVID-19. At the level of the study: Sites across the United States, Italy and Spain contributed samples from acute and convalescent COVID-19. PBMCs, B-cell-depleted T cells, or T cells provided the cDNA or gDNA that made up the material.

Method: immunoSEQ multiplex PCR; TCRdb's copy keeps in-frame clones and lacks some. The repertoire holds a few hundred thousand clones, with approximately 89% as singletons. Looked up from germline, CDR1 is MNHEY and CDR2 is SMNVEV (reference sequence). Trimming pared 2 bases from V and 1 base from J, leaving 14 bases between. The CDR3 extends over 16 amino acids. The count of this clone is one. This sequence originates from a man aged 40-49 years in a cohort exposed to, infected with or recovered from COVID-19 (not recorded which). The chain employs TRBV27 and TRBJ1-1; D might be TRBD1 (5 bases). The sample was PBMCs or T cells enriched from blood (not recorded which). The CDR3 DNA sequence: TGTGCCAGCAGTTTAAGGGGTCGACAGAAGAACACTGAAGCTTTCTTT. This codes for CASSLRGRQKNTEAFF.